Listed here are 31 T cell receptor beta chains from one sample, sequenced in a study of cytomegalovirus exposure and HLA in healthy donors. The study ran its PCR with 60 Vbeta and 13 Jbeta primers. The repertoire was sequenced with immunoSEQ multiplex PCR; TCRdb's copy has only in-frame clones and lacks some. Among fewer than 250,000 clones, roughly 79% were seen once, and the ten largest hold 1.5% to 2%. Material for sequencing was PBMCs. The source of these receptors is a male donor in good health and CMV-seronegative.

The V gene is TRBV9, the J gene TRBJ2-5; 8 bases match TRBD2. Germline V gene lookup returns CDR1 SGDLS and CDR2 YYNGEE. The V segment lost 0 bases and the J segment 1 base; nucleotides outside the gene matches: 5. The CDR3 has 16 residues. CDR3 nucleotide sequence: TGTGCCAGCAGCGTAGAGGCGGGGGGATCCCAAGAGACCCAGTACTTC. This translates into CASSVEAGGSQETQYF. Complete variable domain (other parts from reference TRBV9 and TRBJ2-5): DSGVTQTPKHLITATGQRVTLRCSPRSGDLSVYWYQQSLDQGLQFLIQYYNGEERAKGNILERFSAQQFPDLHSELNLSSLELGDSALYFCASSVEAGGSQETQYFGPGTRLLVL.

The chain is built from TRBV5-6 and TRBJ2-5, with 12 nucleotides matching TRBD2. Germline loops: CDR1 SGHDT, CDR2 YYEEEE. The trim removed 4 bases at V and 0 bases at J, leaving 4 bases unmatched. The CDR3 covers 16 residues. Here the CDR3 reads CASSALAGGYQETQYF. The CDR3 DNA reads TGTGCCAGCAGCGCACTAGCGGGGGGTTACCAAGAGACCCAGTACTTC.

This clone was seen more than once but under ten times. This chain uses TRBV7-6 with TRBJ1-5; D may be TRBD1 (6 bases). V shed 11 bases and J shed 4 bases, with 18 bases lying between them. The CDR3 is 14 residues long. Germline loops: CDR1 SGHVS, CDR2 FNYEAQ. CDR3 sequence reads: CAGPQGVENQPQHF. Written as DNA, the CDR3 is TGTGCCGGGCCACAGGGAGTCGAAAATCAGCCCCAGCATTTT.

The rearrangement joins TRBV9 to TRBJ1-2; possibly TRBD1 for D (5 bases). The germline CDR1 and CDR2 sequences are SGDLS and YYNGEE. The CDR3 has 15 residues. Trimming left V 0 bases short and J 8 bases short, with 17 bases between. The CDR3 coding sequence is TGTGCCAGCAGCGTAGCTGAAGGCAGGGCGAGGGGCTACACCTTC. It yields the protein CASSVAEGRARGYTF.

This chain links TRBV21-1 with TRBJ1-1; TRBD1 is the table's D call and was not checked against the DNA. TRBV21-1 constitutes a pseudogene. The CDR3 spans 17 residues. The DNA for the CDR3 is TGTGCCAGCAGCAAAGTTTTAAGGGGGTACATGAACACTGAAGCTTTCTTT. Amino acids: CASSKVLRGYMNTEAFF.

This clone was picked up one time. The gene calls are TRBV6-6 and TRBJ2-7; 9 bases match TRBD1. The CDR3 length is 12 residues. Looked up from germline, CDR1 is MNHNY and CDR2 is SVGAGI (reference sequence). The J segment lost 4 bases and the V segment lost 6 bases, leaving 1 base of the junction unmatched. CDR3 nucleotides: TGTGCCAGCAGCGGGACAGGGTACGAGCAGTACTTC. Its protein product is CASSGTGYEQYF.

V is TRBV27 and J is TRBJ2-7, with D perhaps TRBD1 (5 bases). Trimming left V 5 bases short and J 4 bases short, with 9 bases between. This CDR3 is built from 12 residues. In germline, CDR1 is MNHEY, CDR2 SMNVEV (reference sequence). The CDR3 DNA sequence: TGTGCCAGCAGTCCCACAGGATACGAGCAGTACTTC. The encoded protein is CASSPTGYEQYF.

Regarding this clone: A junction boundary mismatches the germline segment, possibly from a read error. This sample includes further DNA sequences coding for the same CDR3. This chain joins TRBV27 and TRBJ1-1; TRBD1 aligns across 10 bases. This CDR3 contains 15 residues. Per germline, CDR1 MNHEY and CDR2 SMNVEV (reference sequence). As DNA, the CDR3 is TGTGCTAGCAGCCGACAGGGGGCGGTGAACACTGAAGCTTTCTTT. Amino acid sequence: CASSRQGAVNTEAFF.

The chain carries TRBV9 and TRBJ2-3; 11 bases match TRBD2. This CDR3 region has 15 residues. Per the germline V gene, CDR1 is SGDLS and CDR2 is YYNGEE. V dropped 6 bases and J dropped 1; count of bases not matched to a gene: 4. The CDR3 DNA follows: TGTGCCAGCACCCCGGGACTAGCGGGCACAGATACGCAGTATTTT. It codes for CASTPGLAGTDTQYF.

The V and J genes are TRBV10-3 and TRBJ2-1; D not certain. CDR1 ENHRY and CDR2 SYGVKD come from the germline V gene. This CDR3 has 12 amino acids. V was cut by 7 bases and J by 9 bases, with 13 bases left in between. DNA of the CDR3: TGTGCCATCACCCCCAGCGACGGTGAGCAGTTCTTC. It yields the protein CAITPSDGEQFF.

The V gene is TRBV4-2, the J gene TRBJ2-7; D is perhaps TRBD2 (6 bases). Between the trimmed V and J ends, which lost 1 base and 5 bases, there was a span of 9 bases. Germline CDR1 LGHNA, CDR2 YNFKEQ. This CDR3 is built from 13 residues. CDR3 in amino acids: CASSQGLGDEQYF. CDR3 DNA: TGTGCCAGCAGCCAAGGACTAGGTGACGAGCAGTACTTC.

The genes are TRBV27 and TRBJ2-1; D perhaps matches TRBD2 (5 bases). Germline CDR1 and CDR2: MNHEY and SMNVEV (reference sequence). This CDR3 spans 15 amino acids. V was trimmed by 1 base and J by 15 bases, leaving 22 bases between them. CDR3 loop: CASSLWSSASRSLFF. In DNA, the CDR3 is TGTGCCAGCAGTTTATGGAGTAGCGCGTCGAGGAGTTTGTTCTTC.

This clone appeared a single time. The V call is TRBV15, the J call TRBJ2-6; 12 bases line up with TRBD1. After removal of 4 bases from V and 3 bases from J, the junction contained 7 bases not matched to a gene. CDR1 and CDR2 (germline): LNHNV, YYDKDF (reference sequence). The CDR3 has 18 amino acids. In DNA form, the CDR3 reads TGTGCCACCAGCATAGTGGGACAGGGGGCAGTTGGGGCCAACGTCCTGACTTTC. Its translation: CATSIVGQGAVGANVLTF.

This clone is a singleton in its sample. This rearrangement joins TRBV28 to TRBJ2-7, with 11 bases identical to TRBD2. Germline loops: CDR1 MDHEN, CDR2 SYDVKM. This CDR3 spans 16 amino acids. V was clipped by 3 bases and J by 3 bases; unmatched bases: 7. CDR3 protein: CASSLGLAGGRYEQYF. CDR3 nucleotides: TGTGCCAGCAGTTTGGGGCTAGCGGGAGGTCGCTACGAGCAGTACTTC.

This rearrangement joins TRBV7-2 to TRBJ1-1, with a weak D call TRBD1 (5 bases). Germline-derived CDR1 and CDR2 are SGHTA and FQGNSA. V was trimmed by 6 bases and J by 0 bases, leaving 17 bases between them. CDR3 length equals 16 residues. CDR3 region: CASRYGGRAVNTEAFF. In DNA, the CDR3 is TGTGCCAGCAGGTACGGTGGCAGGGCGGTGAACACTGAAGCTTTCTTT.

This chain connects TRBV6-5 to TRBJ2-7; D might be TRBD2 (5 bases). Per germline, CDR1 MNHEY and CDR2 SVGAGI. The V end was cut by 0 bases, the J end by 2 bases, with 14 bases between. This CDR3 has 16 residues. CDR3 residues: CASSYSGSRGAYEQYF. The DNA for the CDR3 is TGTGCCAGCAGTTACTCGGGGAGTCGGGGTGCCTACGAGCAGTACTTC.

The chain carries TRBV27 and TRBJ2-7, with 8 bases matching TRBD1. From germline, CDR1 is MNHEY and CDR2 SMNVEV (reference sequence). This CDR3 spans 14 amino acids. V lost 6 bases to trimming and J lost 3 bases; unmatched junction nucleotides: 7. The CDR3 reads CASSLDRAGYEQYF. The CDR3 region has the DNA TGTGCCAGCAGCCTGGACAGGGCAGGCTACGAGCAGTACTTC.

The genes are TRBV28 and TRBJ1-5; 9 bases are a match to TRBD1. The CDR3 contains 15 residues. Germline CDR1 is MDHEN and CDR2 is SYDVKM. V lost 6 bases, J lost 7 bases, and 10 bases stayed unmatched. The CDR3 here is CASRTGGELRQPQHF. CDR3 DNA sequence: TGTGCCAGCAGAACAGGGGGCGAATTAAGGCAGCCCCAGCATTTT.

This clone was seen only a few times. The gene calls are TRBV7-2 and TRBJ2-3; tentative D call: TRBD2 (6 bases). The CDR3 is 16 amino acids. CDR1 SGHTA and CDR2 FQGNSA come from the germline V gene. The V gene lost 4 bases and the J gene lost 0 bases, with 14 bases spanning the gap. Here the CDR3 DNA reads TGTGCCAGCAGCTCCACCGGGGGACCTAGCACAGATACGCAGTATTTT. Its translation is CASSSTGGPSTDTQYF.

This clone was detected only once. The rearrangement links TRBV2 to TRBJ1-5; 9 nucleotides match TRBD1. The CDR3 consists of 14 residues. J gave up 3 bases and V 6 bases, and 3 bases lay outside the gene matches. The germline gives CDR1 SNHLY, CDR2 FYNNEI. In DNA form, the CDR3 reads TGTGCCAGCAGCCGGGACAGGGACAATCAGCCCCAGCATTTT. It yields the protein CASSRDRDNQPQHF. The full variable domain, completed using reference TRBV2 and TRBJ1-5, is EPEVTQTPSHQVTQMGQEVILRCVPISNHLYFYWYRQILGQKVEFLVSFYNNEISEKSEIFDDQFSVERPDGSNFTLKIRSTKLEDSAMYFCASSRDRDNQPQHFGDGTRLSIL.

The chain combines TRBV11-2 with TRBJ2-5; 7 nucleotides line up with TRBD1. The CDR3 spans 15 residues. Germline CDR1 SGHAT, CDR2 FQNNGV. V gave up 3 bases and J gave up 5 bases; unmatched junction bases: 9. CDR3 DNA sequence: TGTGCCAGCAGCTTCAAGACAGGGTCTGGGGAGACCCAGTACTTC. Its translation: CASSFKTGSGETQYF.

This sequence joins TRBV11-2 and TRBJ2-1; 11 bases map to TRBD2. Germline CDR1 reads SGHAT; CDR2 reads FQNNGV. V shed 7 bases, J shed 1 base, and the junction held 6 bases outside the gene matches. This CDR3 comprises 16 residues. The chain's CDR3 is CASTYLAGGSYNEQFF. Here the CDR3 DNA reads TGTGCCAGCACCTACCTAGCGGGGGGATCCTACAATGAGCAGTTCTTC. Filled out from reference TRBV11-2 and TRBJ2-1, the complete variable domain reads EAGVAQSPRYKIIEKRQSVAFWCNPISGHATLYWYQQILGQGPKLLIQFQNNGVVDDSQLPKDRFSAERLKGVDSTLKIQPAKLEDSAVYLCASTYLAGGSYNEQFFGPGTRLTVL.

This clone was detected once. The gene calls are TRBV11-3 and TRBJ1-5; weak D call: TRBD1 (5 bases). The CDR3 loop spans 14 amino acids. The germline CDR1 and CDR2 sequences are SGHNT and YENEEA. V gave up 5 bases and J gave up 7 bases, with 15 bases separating them. CDR3 region: CASSAPIGGQPQHF. DNA of the CDR3: TGTGCCAGCAGCGCACCGATTGGGGGGCAGCCCCAGCATTTT.

The chain uses TRBV19 and TRBJ2-7, with D perhaps TRBD1 (6 bases). V gave up 3 bases and J gave up 3 bases, with 9 bases separating them. This CDR3 has 13 residues. Germline CDR1 and CDR2: LNHDA and SQIVND (reference sequence). CDR3 region: CASSIAGDYEQYF. In DNA form, the CDR3 reads TGTGCCAGTAGTATTGCAGGGGACTACGAGCAGTACTTC.

The chain employs TRBV9 and TRBJ1-6; weak D call: TRBD1 (6 bases). V dropped 4 bases and J dropped 3 bases, with 14 bases sitting between them. There are 16 residues in the CDR3. Germline V gene lookup returns CDR1 SGDLS and CDR2 YYNGEE. CDR3 residues: CASSSQQGNYNSPLHF. The CDR3 nucleotides are TGTGCCAGCAGCTCACAACAGGGAAACTATAATTCACCCCTCCACTTT.

The V gene is TRBV9, the J gene TRBJ2-7; D is possibly TRBD2 (6 bases). Germline V lookup: CDR1 SGDLS, CDR2 YYNGEE. This CDR3 spans 15 amino acids. Trimming took 3 bases from V and 2 from J, leaving 15 bases between them. CDR3: CASSALSSEAYEQYF. DNA of the CDR3: TGTGCCAGCAGCGCGTTGTCTAGCGAGGCCTACGAGCAGTACTTC.

The chain links TRBV27 to TRBJ2-7; 7 bases align to TRBD1. Germline loops: CDR1 MNHEY, CDR2 SMNVEV (reference sequence). The ends lost 3 bases at V and 5 bases at J; junction bases unmatched: 1. The CDR3 contains 12 residues. CDR3 loop: CASSFQGDEQYF. CDR3 bases: TGTGCCAGCAGTTTTCAGGGGGACGAGCAGTACTTC.

V gene TRBV19 combines with J gene TRBJ1-3; 7 bases agree with TRBD1. The CDR3 length is 13 residues. Unmatched junction bases numbered 5, after V lost 9 bases and J lost 3 bases. The germline gives CDR1 LNHDA, CDR2 SQIVND (reference sequence). CDR3 in amino acids: CASRQGGGNTIYF. For the CDR3, the DNA is TGTGCCAGCCGACAGGGAGGTGGAAACACCATATATTTT.

The gene calls are TRBV30 and TRBJ1-5; 8 bases are shared with TRBD1. CDR1 is GTSNPN, CDR2 SVGIG, per germline (reference sequence). After removal of 3 bases from V and 4 bases from J, the junction contained 8 bases not matched to a gene. The CDR3 contains 15 residues. The chain's CDR3 is CAWSADRGVNQPQHF. The CDR3 coding sequence is TGTGCCTGGAGCGCTGACAGGGGTGTAAATCAGCCCCAGCATTTT.

V is TRBV2 and J is TRBJ1-2; the match to TRBD1 covers 8 bases. The CDR3 runs 14 residues. V gave up 6 bases and J gave up 3 bases; unmatched junction bases: 6. The germline V gene encodes CDR1 SNHLY and CDR2 FYNNEI. The CDR3 DNA sequence: TGTGCCAGCAGAGAGACAGGGGTCGACTATGGCTACACCTTC. It specifies CASRETGVDYGYTF.

J is TRBJ1-2 and V is TRBV5-6; 8 bases are shared with TRBD1. Per the germline V gene, CDR1 is SGHDT and CDR2 is YYEEEE. The CDR3 spans 13 residues. V dropped 4 bases and J dropped 6; count of bases not matched to a gene: 5. In nucleotides, the CDR3 is TGTGCCAGCAGCCGGGGACAGGCTGATGGCTACACCTTC. It translates to CASSRGQADGYTF.